This paragraph reports one T cell receptor beta chain. This clone's antigen is unknown. One base away there is no much larger clone; base qualities are not given. Using the deep immunoSEQ assay, multiplex PCR amplified TCR CDR3 regions from genomic DNA. For each cell subset, the extracted genomic DNA was distributed evenly across all wells of several immunoSEQ 96-well plates, and each plate served as one replicate. For sorted subsets, approximately 210 ng of genomic DNA, equivalent to 30,000 or so T cell genomes, went into each replicate PCR. The purified libraries were quantified using a Qubit 3.0 fluorometer, sized with a Bioanalyzer 2100, and then quantified again using the KAPA Library Quantification kit. Every immunoSEQ 96-well plate was sequenced on a dedicated single-read 150-cycle Illumina NextSeq 550 flow cell. Regarding the original processing steps: Because the immunoSEQ output held only junctional sequences and lacked quality scores, the filtering could not match the filtering applied to full-length reads. To assign V/J genes and CDR3, sequences were annotated against IMGT germline references using PyIR, a Python wrapper for IgBLAST v1.9. Any read was removed if the V/J assignment was weak (E-value above 1e-6), the CDR3 was missing, or the read contained stop codons, out-of-frame junctions, or ambiguous translated residues. V3J clonotypes were defined by identical inferred V gene, J gene, and CDR3 amino acid sequence. The percentage overlap between two repertoires was calculated by dividing the number of shared unique clonotypes by the size of the smaller repertoire. Three approaches were used to assess repertoire richness: RTK rarefaction, the Chao1 estimator, and Recon v2.1 estimates of unobserved clonotypes. Generation probabilities were computed with OLGA for all TCRbeta clonotypes obtained by the gDNA method from a handful of donors. Not all clones reach the TCRdb copy of this immuneACCESS table, which keeps in-frame sequences only. Checked studies attribute under half of the gap to unresolved V genes and leave the rest unexplained. V and J calls and clone size are given by that table; D and trimming were obtained from the DNA. The sample table contains roughly 2,000,000 clones; only one count was recorded for roughly 93% of them. Roughly 1.7% of the sample is taken by the ten largest.

For the CD8 naive samples, CD45RO-negative cells were positively selected for CCR7, yielding a CD45RA+CCR7+ population from which TemRA cells were excluded. Healthy HIV-negative adults with no recently reported acute infections or vaccinations were included as donors. Only Caucasian adults living in Nashville, Tennessee, USA were represented among the donors. Blood was obtained by leukapheresis, after which PBMCs were separated by Ficoll-Histopaque density gradient centrifugation and cryopreserved in liquid nitrogen vapor phase. Purity and quantity of every magnetically sorted T cell population were checked by analytical flow cytometry. Genomic DNA was isolated from each sorted fraction and quantified by UV absorbance on a Nanodrop 2000c. The germline ends are 15 bases apart after V is trimmed by 3 bases and J by 6 bases. Its CDR3 holds 14 amino acids, cysteine through phenylalanine. The retained sequence is limited to the CDR3, 42 bases, with the frame set at the first base. CDR1 and CDR2 are drawn from the germline V gene: SGDLS, YYNGEE.

The data stem from a study of shared clonotypes between healthy human individuals (dated by TCRdb to 2018 to 2021). At the level of the whole study: The cohort included three men and a couple of women between 18 and 49 years of age. For each donor, CD4 naive and CD4 memory were each run on three plates, CD8 naive on two plates, and CD8 memory on one plate. To estimate repertoire size and how much clonotypes are shared between individuals, the study performed deep sequencing of blood TCR repertoires from a handful of healthy adults. Different laboratories and diverse techniques were used to prepare libraries and sequence TCR repertoires, to increase sequencing depth and limit assay-specific biases. Per donor, leukapheresis produced somewhere between about 0.94 and 8.9 billion PBMCs. What the work shows at the level of the full study, not this receptor alone: Compared with non-shared clonotypes, clonotypes shared by all four sorted-subset donors had higher generation probabilities. When a handful of donors were compared, the shared fraction of clonotypes was about 5% for naive CD4, about 4% for naive CD8, 2.3% for memory CD4, and 0.4% for memory CD8. Pairwise subsampling led to the expectation that sequencing depth would affect the degree of clonotype sharing among donors. Because the study included a small number of donors, the genetic and exposure-history diversity represented was limited. Naive subsets generally had larger estimated clonotype richness than memory subsets did. Sampling was restricted to blood, and TCR repertoires in tissues likely differ from the TCR repertoires found in blood. Rarefaction of sorted-subset datasets indicated incomplete sequencing despite the large sequencing depth.

The source is a man between 18 and 35 years old in good health. Some clones in this sample may be carry-over from other donors' samples. This chain joins TRBV9 to TRBJ2-5; tentative D gene TRBD2, with 5 bases matching. Specimen: naive CD8+ T cells from PBMCs. The cell subset or site label, as the study defines it: CD45RA+CCR7+. The DNA sequence is as follows: TGTGCCAGCAGCGGCCCTAGCACCCGAAAGACCCAGTACTTC. Its protein is CASSGPSTRKTQYF.